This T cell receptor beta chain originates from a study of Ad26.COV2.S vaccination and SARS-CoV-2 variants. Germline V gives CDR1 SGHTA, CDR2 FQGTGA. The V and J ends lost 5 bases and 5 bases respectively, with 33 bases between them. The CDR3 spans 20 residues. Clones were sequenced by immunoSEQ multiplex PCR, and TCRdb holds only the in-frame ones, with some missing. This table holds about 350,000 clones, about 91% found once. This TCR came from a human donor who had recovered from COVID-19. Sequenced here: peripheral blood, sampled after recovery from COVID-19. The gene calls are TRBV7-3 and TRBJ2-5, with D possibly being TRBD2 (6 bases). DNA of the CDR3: TGTGCCAGCAGCGCCTTTCGAGACTCGTCCCCCAAGGGACTCAGGGAGACCCAGTACTTC. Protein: CASSAFRDSSPKGLRETQYF.